This T cell receptor (beta chain) was captured in a study of Ad26.COV2.S vaccination and SARS-CoV-2 variants. Germline loops: CDR1 LGHNA, CDR2 YNFKEQ. V was shortened by 4 bases and J by 6 bases, with 13 bases between the two germline ends. This CDR3 spans 14 amino acids. Stated treatment: about 20 received Ad26.COV2.S at low or high dose, single or two shots; 5 received placebo; per-sample allocation not given. Sampling happened 63 days after the first vaccine or placebo injection. This table comes from immunoSEQ multiplex PCR, and its TCRdb copy is limited to in-frame clones, with some not included. Here the sample spans over 300,000 clones, 83% being singletons.

The specimen was peripheral blood, collected in a trial of Ad26.COV2.S vaccine versus placebo. The chain employs TRBV4-2 and TRBJ2-1, with TRBD2 as a possible D gene (5 bases). The TCR was taken from a person between 18 and 65 years old who received the Ad26.COV2.S COVID-19 vaccine or a placebo. CDR3 region: CASSPGNDINEQFF. The CDR3 DNA reads TGTGCCAGCAGCCCCGGGAATGATATCAATGAGCAGTTCTTC.